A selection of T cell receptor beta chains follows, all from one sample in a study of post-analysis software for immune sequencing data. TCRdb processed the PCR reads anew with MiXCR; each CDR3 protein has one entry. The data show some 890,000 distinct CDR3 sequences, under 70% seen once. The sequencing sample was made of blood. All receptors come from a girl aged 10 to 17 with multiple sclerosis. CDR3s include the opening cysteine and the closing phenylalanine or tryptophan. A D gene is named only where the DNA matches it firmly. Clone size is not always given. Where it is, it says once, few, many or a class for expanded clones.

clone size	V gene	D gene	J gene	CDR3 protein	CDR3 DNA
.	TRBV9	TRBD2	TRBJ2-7	CASSVGLAGFEQYF	TGTGCCAGCAGCGTCGGACTAGCGGGATTCGAGCAGTACTTC
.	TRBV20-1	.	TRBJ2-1	CSAPGVSYNEQFF	TGCAGCGCCCCCGGGGTATCCTACAATGAGCAGTTCTTC
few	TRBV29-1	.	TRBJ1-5	CSVGDGGNQPQHF	TGCAGCGTTGGTGACGGAGGCAATCAGCCCCAGCATTTT
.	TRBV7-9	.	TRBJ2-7	CASGSLLGPDYEQYF	TGTGCCAGCGGCTCCCTTTTGGGGCCGGACTACGAGCAGTACTTC
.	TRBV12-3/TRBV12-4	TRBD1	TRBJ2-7	CASSSSGTGSGEQYF	TGTGCCAGCAGTTCATCCGGGACAGGGTCTGGCGAGCAGTACTTC
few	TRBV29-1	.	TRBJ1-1	CSVARVGTEAFF	TGCAGCGTTGCCAGGGTGGGGACTGAAGCTTTCTTT
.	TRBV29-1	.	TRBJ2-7	CSVEIRLSSYEQYF	TGCAGCGTGGAGATAAGGTTGAGCTCCTACGAGCAGTACTTC
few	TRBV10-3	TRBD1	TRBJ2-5	CAISEGTGRETQYF	TGTGCCATCAGTGAGGGGACAGGGCGGGAGACCCAGTACTTC
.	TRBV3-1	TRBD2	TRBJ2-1	CASSQGNGRDNEQFF	TGTGCCAGCAGCCAAGGGAACGGGAGGGACAATGAGCAGTTCTTC
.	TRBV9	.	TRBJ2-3	CASSPKRGGHTDTQYF	TGTGCCAGCAGCCCAAAACGCGGGGGACACACAGATACGCAGTATTTT
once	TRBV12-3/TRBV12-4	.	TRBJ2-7	CASNSLGGDRGYEQYF	TGTGCCAGCAACTCCCTAGGAGGGGACCGGGGATACGAGCAGTACTTC
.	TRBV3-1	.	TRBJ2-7	CASRAAGAHEQYF	TGTGCCAGCAGGGCCGCCGGAGCCCACGAGCAGTACTTC
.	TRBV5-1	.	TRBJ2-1	CASTPGPYNEQFF	TGCGCCAGCACTCCAGGGCCCTACAATGAGCAGTTCTTC
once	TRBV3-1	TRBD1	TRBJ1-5	CASSHQGAGQPQHF	TGTGCCAGCAGCCACCAGGGGGCAGGTCAGCCCCAGCATTTT
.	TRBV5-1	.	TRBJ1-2	CASSFGTGIYGYTF	TGCGCCAGCAGCTTCGGAACAGGGATCTATGGCTACACCTTC
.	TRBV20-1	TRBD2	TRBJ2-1	CSAARTSGSTVAILSYNEQFF	TGCAGTGCCGCCAGGACTAGCGGGAGTACCGTTGCAATACTCTCCTACAATGAGCAGTTCTTC
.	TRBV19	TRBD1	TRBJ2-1	CASSIGGGQGQHEQFF	TGTGCCAGTAGTATAGGGGGGGGACAGGGACAGCATGAGCAGTTCTTC
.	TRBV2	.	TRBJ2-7	CASRDRTGIHEQYF	TGTGCCAGCAGGGATAGAACAGGGATCCACGAGCAGTACTTC
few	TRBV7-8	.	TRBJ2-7	CASSSAPLRDQGSYEQYF	TGTGCCAGCAGCTCAGCCCCCTTGCGGGACCAGGGGTCCTACGAGCAGTACTTC
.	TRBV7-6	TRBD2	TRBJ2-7	CASSPPERETPYEQYF	TGTGCCAGCAGCCCACCCGAGCGGGAGACGCCCTACGAGCAGTACTTC
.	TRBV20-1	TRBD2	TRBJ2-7	CSASRTSGGASSSYEQYF	TGCAGTGCTAGTAGGACTAGCGGGGGGGCCTCCAGCTCCTACGAGCAGTACTTC
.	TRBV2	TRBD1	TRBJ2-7	CASSHRDRNYEQYF	TGTGCCAGCAGCCATCGGGACAGGAATTACGAGCAGTACTTC
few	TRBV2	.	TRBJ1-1	CASSDRVNTEAFF	TGTGCCAGCAGTGACAGGGTGAACACTGAAGCTTTCTTT
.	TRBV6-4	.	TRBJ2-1	CASSPDYRSNEQFF	TGTGCCAGCAGCCCGGACTATCGGTCTAATGAGCAGTTCTTC
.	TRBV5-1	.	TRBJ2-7	CASSPRVDERYEQYF	TGCGCCAGCAGTCCGAGGGTGGATGAAAGGTACGAGCAGTACTTC
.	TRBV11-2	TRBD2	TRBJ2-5	CASSLASVAGGLPQETQYF	TGTGCCAGCAGCTTAGCGAGTGTAGCGGGGGGGTTACCACAAGAGACCCAGTACTTC
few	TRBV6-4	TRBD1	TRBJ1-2	CASSEKGGAGFDYGYTF	TGTGCCAGCAGTGAAAAAGGGGGCGCAGGGTTCGACTATGGCTACACCTTC
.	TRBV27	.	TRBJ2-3	CASSFIREGTQYF	TGTGCCAGCAGTTTTATTCGCGAGGGTACGCAGTATTTT
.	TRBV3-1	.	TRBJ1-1	CASGHAFEAFF	TGTGCCAGCGGTCATGCCTTTGAAGCTTTCTTT
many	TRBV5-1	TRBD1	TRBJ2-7	CASSEDRASYEQYF	TGCGCCAGCAGTGAGGACAGGGCCTCCTACGAGCAGTACTTC
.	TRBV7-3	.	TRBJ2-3	CASGRPADTQYF	TGTGCCAGCGGCCGGCCGGCAGATACGCAGTATTTT
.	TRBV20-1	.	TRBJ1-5	CSARDAQGHSPQHF	TGCAGTGCTAGAGATGCACAGGGCCACTCTCCCCAGCATTTT
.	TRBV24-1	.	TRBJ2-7	CATSDTLEREQYF	TGTGCCACCAGTGACACTCTCGAGAGGGAGCAGTACTTC
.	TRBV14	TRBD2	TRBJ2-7	CASSQLGLASREQYF	TGTGCCAGCAGCCAGCTCGGACTAGCTAGCCGCGAGCAGTACTTC
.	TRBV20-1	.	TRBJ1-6	CSASEFLGSWSVASSPLHF	TGCAGTGCTAGTGAGTTCCTTGGGTCCTGGTCCGTCGCTAGTTCACCCCTCCACTTT
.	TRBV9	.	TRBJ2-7	CASSVAGASYEQYF	TGTGCCAGCAGCGTAGCGGGGGCTTCCTACGAGCAGTACTTC
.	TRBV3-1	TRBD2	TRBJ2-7	CASSQDKGLAGAYEQYF	TGTGCCAGCAGCCAAGATAAGGGTCTAGCGGGGGCCTACGAGCAGTACTTC
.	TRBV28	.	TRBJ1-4	CASSLAAPTNEKLFF	TGTGCCAGCAGTTTGGCGGCACCAACTAATGAAAAACTGTTTTTT
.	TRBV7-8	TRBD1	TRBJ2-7	CASSPTSTTGGPIPYEQYF	TGTGCCAGCAGCCCGACCTCAACTACAGGGGGCCCTATTCCCTACGAGCAGTACTTC
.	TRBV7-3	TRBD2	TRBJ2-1	CASSRSGASSYNEQFF	TGTGCCAGCAGCCGTAGCGGGGCTAGCTCCTACAATGAGCAGTTCTTC
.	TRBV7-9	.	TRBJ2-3	CASTSPGPSTDTQYF	TGTGCCAGCACGTCTCCGGGACCTAGCACAGATACGCAGTATTTT
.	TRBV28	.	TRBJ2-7	CANSARRGAYEQYF	TGTGCCAACAGTGCGCGACGGGGTGCCTACGAGCAGTACTTC
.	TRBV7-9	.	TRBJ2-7	CASSGSPSYNEQYF	TGTGCCAGCAGCGGGTCCCCGTCCTACAATGAGCAGTACTTC